This T cell receptor beta chain was recovered during a study of beta chain features in type 1 diabetes. The investigators reverse transcribed all of the isolated RNA, so they sequenced expressed TCRB transcripts. An average of roughly 4 million reads was obtained for naive, central memory and regulatory T cell samples. Clones were read by immunoSEQ multiplex PCR, and TCRdb kept only the in-frame ones, dropping some. The sample includes about 340,000 clones, approximately 13% of them seen just once. Details on this clone: The antigen remains undetermined. This specimen includes other DNA sequences encoding the same CDR3.

Germline CDR1 is SEHNR and CDR2 is FQNEAQ (reference sequence). Trimming took 5 bases from V and 0 from J, leaving 7 bases between them. The CDR3 is 13 residues long. The study's findings and limits: In every one of the four CD4+ subsets, TCRB CDR3s were moderately but significantly shorter in Type 1 diabetes patients. With patients and controls alike, PCR might favor shorter templates to an equal degree. Individuals with type 1 diabetes displayed fewer insertions and more deletions at VDJ junctions. In cDNA sequencing, cells with high TCR expression could be over-represented.

The receptor was derived from a woman between 18 and 29 years old with type 1 diabetes. The V and J genes are TRBV7-9 and TRBJ1-1, with unresolved D. Sequencing was carried out using naive CD4+ T cells from blood. The CDR3 loop is CASSNQVNTEAFF. The CDR3 region has the DNA TGTGCCAGCAGCAACCAGGTGAACACTGAAGCTTTCTTT.